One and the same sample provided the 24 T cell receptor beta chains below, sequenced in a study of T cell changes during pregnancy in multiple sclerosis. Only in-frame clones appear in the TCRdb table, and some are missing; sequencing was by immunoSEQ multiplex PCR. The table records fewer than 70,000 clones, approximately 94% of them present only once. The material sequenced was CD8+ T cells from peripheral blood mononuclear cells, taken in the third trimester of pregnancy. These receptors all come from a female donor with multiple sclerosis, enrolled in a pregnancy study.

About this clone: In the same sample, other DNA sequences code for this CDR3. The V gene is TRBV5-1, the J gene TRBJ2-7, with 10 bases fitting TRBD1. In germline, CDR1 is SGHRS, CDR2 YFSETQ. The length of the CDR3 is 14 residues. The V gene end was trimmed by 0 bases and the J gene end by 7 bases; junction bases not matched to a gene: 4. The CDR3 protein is CASSLGQGADEQYF. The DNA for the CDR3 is TGCGCCAGCAGCTTGGGACAGGGGGCGGATGAGCAGTACTTC.

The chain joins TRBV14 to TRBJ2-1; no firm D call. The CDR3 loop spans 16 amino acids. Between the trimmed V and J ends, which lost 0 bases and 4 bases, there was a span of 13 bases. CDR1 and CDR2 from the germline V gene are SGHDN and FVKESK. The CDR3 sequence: CASSQETIQNYNEQFF. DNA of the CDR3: TGTGCCAGCAGCCAAGAAACTATCCAAAATTACAATGAGCAGTTCTTC.

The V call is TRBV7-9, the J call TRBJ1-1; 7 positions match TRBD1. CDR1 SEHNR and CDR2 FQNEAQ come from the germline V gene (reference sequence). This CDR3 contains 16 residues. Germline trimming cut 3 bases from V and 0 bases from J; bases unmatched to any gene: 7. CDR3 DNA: TGTGCCAGCAGCTTCCCGGCAGGGGGAATGAACACTGAAGCTTTCTTT. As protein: CASSFPAGGMNTEAFF. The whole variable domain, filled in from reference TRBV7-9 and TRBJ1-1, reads DTGVSQNPRHKITKRGQNVTFRCDPISEHNRLYWYRQTLGQGPEFLTYFQNEAQLEKSRLLSDRFSAERPKGSFSTLEIQRTEQGDSAMYLCASSFPAGGMNTEAFFGQGTRLTVV.

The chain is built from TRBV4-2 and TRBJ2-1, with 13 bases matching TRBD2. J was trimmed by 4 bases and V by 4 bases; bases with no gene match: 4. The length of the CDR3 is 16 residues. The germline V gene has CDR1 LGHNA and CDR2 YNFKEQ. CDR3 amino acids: CASSLELAGGYNEQFF. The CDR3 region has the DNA TGTGCCAGCAGCCTCGAACTAGCGGGAGGGTACAATGAGCAGTTCTTC.

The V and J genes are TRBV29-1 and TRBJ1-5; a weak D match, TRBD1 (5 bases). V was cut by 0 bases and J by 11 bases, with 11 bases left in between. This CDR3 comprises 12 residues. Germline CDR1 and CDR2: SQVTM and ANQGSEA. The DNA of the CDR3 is TGCAGCGTTGAAGATCTGCCGGGGGCCCAGCATTTT. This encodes CSVEDLPGAQHF.

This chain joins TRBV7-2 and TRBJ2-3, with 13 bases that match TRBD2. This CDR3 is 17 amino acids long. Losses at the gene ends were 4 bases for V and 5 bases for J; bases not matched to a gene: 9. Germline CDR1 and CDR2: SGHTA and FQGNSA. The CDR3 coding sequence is TGTGCCAGCAGCTGGTACGGACTAGCGGGAGTGGAAGATACGCAGTATTTT. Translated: CASSWYGLAGVEDTQYF.

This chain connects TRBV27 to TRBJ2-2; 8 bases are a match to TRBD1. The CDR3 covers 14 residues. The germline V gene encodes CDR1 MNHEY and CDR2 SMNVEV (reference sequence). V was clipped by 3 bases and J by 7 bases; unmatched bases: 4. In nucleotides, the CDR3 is TGTGCCAGCAGTTTGACAGGGGCTCACGGGGAGCTGTTTTTT. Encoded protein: CASSLTGAHGELFF.

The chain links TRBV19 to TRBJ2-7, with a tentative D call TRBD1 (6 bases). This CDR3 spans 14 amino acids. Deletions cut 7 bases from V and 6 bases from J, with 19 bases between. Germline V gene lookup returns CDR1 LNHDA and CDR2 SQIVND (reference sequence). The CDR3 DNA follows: TGTGCCAGTACCTTACAGGGTAACCACGGCGAGCAGTACTTC. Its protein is CASTLQGNHGEQYF.

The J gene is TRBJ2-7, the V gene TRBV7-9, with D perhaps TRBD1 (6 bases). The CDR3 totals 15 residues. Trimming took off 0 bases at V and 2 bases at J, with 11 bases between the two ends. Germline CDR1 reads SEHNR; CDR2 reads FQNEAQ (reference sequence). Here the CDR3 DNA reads TGTGCCAGCAGCTTAGCGCGGACAGAAGCCTACGAGCAGTACTTC. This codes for CASSLARTEAYEQYF.

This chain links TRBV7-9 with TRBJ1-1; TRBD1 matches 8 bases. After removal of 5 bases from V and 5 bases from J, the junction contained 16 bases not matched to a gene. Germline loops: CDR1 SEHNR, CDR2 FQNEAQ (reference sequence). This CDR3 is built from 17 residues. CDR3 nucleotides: TGTGCCAGCAGCCCCCGGGACAGGTGGGGGGGGGAGACTGAAGCTTTCTTT. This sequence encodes CASSPRDRWGGETEAFF.

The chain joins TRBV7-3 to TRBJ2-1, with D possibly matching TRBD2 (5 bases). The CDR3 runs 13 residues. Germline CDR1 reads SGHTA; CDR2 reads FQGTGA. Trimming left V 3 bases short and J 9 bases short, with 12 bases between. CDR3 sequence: CASSFEGASEQFF. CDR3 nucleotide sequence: TGTGCCAGCAGCTTTGAGGGAGCTAGTGAGCAGTTCTTC.

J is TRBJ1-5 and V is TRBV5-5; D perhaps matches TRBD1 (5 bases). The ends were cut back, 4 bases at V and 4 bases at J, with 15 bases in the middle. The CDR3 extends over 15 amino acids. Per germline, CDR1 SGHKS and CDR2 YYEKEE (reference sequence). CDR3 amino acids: CASSLGQGANQPQHF. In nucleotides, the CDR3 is TGTGCCAGCAGCCTAGGACAAGGTGCAAATCAGCCCCAGCATTTT.

CDR3 residues: CASSAGGKMYEQYF. DNA of the CDR3: TGTGCCAGCAGTGCAGGGGGCAAGATGTACGAGCAGTACTTC. The chain combines TRBV27 with TRBJ2-7; 8 nucleotides match TRBD1. In germline, CDR1 is MNHEY, CDR2 SMNVEV (reference sequence). The CDR3 runs 14 residues. J gave up 4 bases and V 5 bases, and 7 bases lay outside the gene matches.

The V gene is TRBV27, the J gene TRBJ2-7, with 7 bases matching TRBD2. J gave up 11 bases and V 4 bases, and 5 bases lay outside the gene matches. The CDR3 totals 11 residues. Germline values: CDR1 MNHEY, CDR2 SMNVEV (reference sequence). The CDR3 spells CASSSNGRKYF. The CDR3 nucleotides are TGTGCCAGCAGTTCGAACGGGAGGAAGTACTTC.

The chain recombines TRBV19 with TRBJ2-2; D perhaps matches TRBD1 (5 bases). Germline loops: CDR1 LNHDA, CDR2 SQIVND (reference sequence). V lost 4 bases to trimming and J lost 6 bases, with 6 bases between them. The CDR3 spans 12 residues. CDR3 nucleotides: TGTGCCAGTAGTACAGGGCCCGGGGAGCTGTTTTTT. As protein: CASSTGPGELFF.

The CDR3 region is CASAPIPTGSSYNEQFF. The CDR3 nucleotides are TGTGCTAGTGCCCCCATACCTACAGGGAGCTCCTACAATGAGCAGTTCTTC. The chain has TRBV12-5 and TRBJ2-1; D is perhaps TRBD1 (6 bases). Germline lookup yields CDR1 LGHNT and CDR2 FRNRAP. The ends were cut back, 7 bases at V and 0 bases at J, with 19 bases in the middle. The CDR3 is made up of 17 amino acids.

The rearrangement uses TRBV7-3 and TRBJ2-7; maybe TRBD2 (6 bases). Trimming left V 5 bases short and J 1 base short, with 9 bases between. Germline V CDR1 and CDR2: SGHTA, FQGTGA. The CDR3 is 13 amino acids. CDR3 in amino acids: CASSPTSSYEQYF. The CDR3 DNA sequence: TGTGCCAGCAGCCCGACTAGTTCCTACGAGCAGTACTTC. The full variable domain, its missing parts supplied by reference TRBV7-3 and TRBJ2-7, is GAGVSQTPSNKVTEKGKYVELRCDPISGHTALYWYRQSLGQGPEFLIYFQGTGAADDSGLPNDRFFAVRPEGSVSTLKIQRTERGDSAVYLCASSPTSSYEQYFGPGTRLTVT.

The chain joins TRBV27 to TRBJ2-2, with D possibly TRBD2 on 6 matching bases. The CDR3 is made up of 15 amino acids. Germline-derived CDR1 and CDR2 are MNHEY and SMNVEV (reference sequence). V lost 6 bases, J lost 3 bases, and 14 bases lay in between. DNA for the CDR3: TGTGCCAGCAGCGATATGGACTACTACACCGGGGAGCTGTTTTTT. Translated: CASSDMDYYTGELFF.

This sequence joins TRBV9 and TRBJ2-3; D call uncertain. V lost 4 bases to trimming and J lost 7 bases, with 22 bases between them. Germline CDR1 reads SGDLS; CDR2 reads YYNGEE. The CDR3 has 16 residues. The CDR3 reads CASSPELAFTKNTQYF. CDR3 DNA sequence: TGTGCCAGCAGCCCGGAATTGGCCTTTACTAAGAATACGCAGTATTTT.

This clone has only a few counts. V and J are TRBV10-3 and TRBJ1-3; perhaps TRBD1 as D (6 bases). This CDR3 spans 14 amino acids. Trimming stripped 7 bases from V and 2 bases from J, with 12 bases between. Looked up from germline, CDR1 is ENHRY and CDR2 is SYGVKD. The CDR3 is CAITGGQAGNTIYF. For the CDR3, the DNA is TGTGCCATCACGGGGGGGCAGGCTGGAAACACCATATATTTT.

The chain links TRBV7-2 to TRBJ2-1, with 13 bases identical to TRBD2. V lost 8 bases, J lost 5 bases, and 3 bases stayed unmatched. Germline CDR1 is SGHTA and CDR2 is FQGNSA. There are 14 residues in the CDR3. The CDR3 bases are TGTGCCAGCGGCGGGACTAGCGGGGACAATGAGCAGTTCTTC. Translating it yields CASGGTSGDNEQFF. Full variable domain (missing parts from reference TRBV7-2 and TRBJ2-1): GAGVSQSPSNKVTEKGKDVELRCDPISGHTALYWYRQSLGQGLEFLIYFQGNSAPDKSGLPSDRFSAERTGGSVSTLTIQRTQQEDSAVYLCASGGTSGDNEQFFGPGTRLTVL.

CDR3: CASGRQGAGAEAFF. The CDR3, as DNA: TGTGCCAGCGGACGACAGGGGGCTGGTGCTGAAGCTTTCTTT. This chain links TRBV19 with TRBJ1-1; 10 nucleotides agree with TRBD1. The trim removed 9 bases at V and 6 bases at J, leaving 10 bases unmatched. This CDR3 is 14 amino acids long. Germline V gene sequence: CDR1 LNHDA, CDR2 SQIVND (reference sequence). Full variable domain (rest looked up from reference TRBV19 and TRBJ1-1): DGGITQSPKYLFRKEGQNVTLSCEQNLNHDAMYWYRQDPGQGLRLIYYSQIVNDFQKGDIAEGYSVSREKKESFPLTVTSAQKNPTAFYLCASGRQGAGAEAFFGQGTRLTVV.

The CDR3: CASIAPGEPGRNTIYF. CDR3 DNA: TGTGCCAGCATCGCTCCGGGAGAACCCGGGAGAAACACCATATATTTT. The V call is TRBV2, the J call TRBJ1-3; D remains ambiguous. Per germline, CDR1 SNHLY and CDR2 FYNNEI. This CDR3 contains 16 residues. V gave up 7 bases and J gave up 5 bases, with 21 bases separating them.

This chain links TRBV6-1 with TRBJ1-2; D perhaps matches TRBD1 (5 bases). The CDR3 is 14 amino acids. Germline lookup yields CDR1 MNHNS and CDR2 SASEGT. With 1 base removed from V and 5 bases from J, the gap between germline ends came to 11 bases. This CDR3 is CASSEGRGWYGYTF. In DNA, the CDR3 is TGTGCCAGCAGTGAAGGAAGGGGCTGGTATGGCTACACCTTC.